These 2 T cell receptor beta chains came from one sample sequenced in a study of identical twins. MiXCR was run by TCRdb on the 5' RACE reads, yielding one entry per CDR3 protein. The table has roughly 350,000 distinct CDR3 sequences, 9% to 10% seen once. The sequenced sample consisted of naive T cells sorted from blood. The receptors were gathered from a woman between 45 and 60 years old in good health.

The rearrangement joins TRBV5-1 to TRBJ1-1; no definite D call. Germline values: CDR1 SGHRS, CDR2 YFSETQ. CDR3 size: 14 residues. V lost 0 bases, J lost 1 base, and 7 bases lay in between. CDR3 sequence (DNA): TGCGCCAGCAGCTTGGCCAGAGGGAACACTGAAGCTTTCTTT. As protein: CASSLARGNTEAFF.

This CDR3 is CASSSDRGQQETQYF. In DNA, the CDR3 is TGTGCCAGCAGCTCAGACAGGGGGCAACAAGAGACCCAGTACTTC. This rearrangement joins TRBV7-8 to TRBJ2-5; 10 nucleotides line up with TRBD1. The CDR3 is 15 residues long. Germline V gene data show CDR1 as SGHVS and CDR2 as FQNEAQ. The ends lost 4 bases at V and 2 bases at J; junction bases unmatched: 4.